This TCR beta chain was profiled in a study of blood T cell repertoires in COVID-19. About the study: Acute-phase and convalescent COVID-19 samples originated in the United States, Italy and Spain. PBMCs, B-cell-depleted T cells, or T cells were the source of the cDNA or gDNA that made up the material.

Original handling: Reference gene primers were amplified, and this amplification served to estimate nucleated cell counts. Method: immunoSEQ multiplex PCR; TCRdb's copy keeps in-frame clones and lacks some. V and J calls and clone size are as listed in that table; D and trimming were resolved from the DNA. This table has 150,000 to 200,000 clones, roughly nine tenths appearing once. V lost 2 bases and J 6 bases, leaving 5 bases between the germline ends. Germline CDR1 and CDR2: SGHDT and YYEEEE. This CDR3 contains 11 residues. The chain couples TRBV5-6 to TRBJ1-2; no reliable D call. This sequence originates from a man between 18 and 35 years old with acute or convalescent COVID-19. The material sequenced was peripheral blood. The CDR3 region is CASSFIDGYTF. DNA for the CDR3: TGTGCCAGCAGCTTTATAGATGGCTACACCTTC.